The rows below give T cell receptor beta chains drawn from one sample of a study of shared clonotypes between healthy human individuals. The table came from immunoSEQ multiplex PCR; TCRdb's copy has only in-frame clones and leaves some out. The table records 450,000 to 500,000 clones, roughly 80% of them present only once. Material: PBMCs. These receptors were collected from a woman in her thirties or forties in good health. Some clones in this sample may be carry-over from other donors' samples. Both conserved end residues are part of each CDR3.

v_call: TRBV18
cdr3_aa: CASSPPGGPRGADYGYTF

v_call: TRBV9
cdr3_aa: CASSPRVNEKLFF

v_call: TRBV5-4
cdr3_aa: CASSADRLNTEAFF

v_call: TRBV19
cdr3_aa: CASSTTVYNEQFF

v_call: TRBV19
cdr3_aa: CATGSGAYNEQFF

v_call: TRBV19
cdr3_aa: CASSIGGQGVYGYTF

v_call: TRBV7-2
cdr3_aa: CASSSPSRGLRNYQQYF

v_call: TRBV29-1
cdr3_aa: CSVEGQGGYEAFF

v_call: TRBV27
cdr3_aa: CASSLKFYIGEQYF

v_call: TRBV10-3
cdr3_aa: CAIRRGEGQQRDYGYTF

v_call: TRBV28
cdr3_aa: CATRTGGTPYSNQPQHF

v_call: TRBV27
cdr3_aa: CASTRDLSGGELFF

v_call: TRBV28
cdr3_aa: CASSPRQHNEQFF

v_call: TRBV11-2
cdr3_aa: CASSPLGLSEQFF

v_call: TRBV19
cdr3_aa: CASSMGGGTETQYF

v_call: TRBV6-5
cdr3_aa: CASRRTGRYNEQFF

v_call: TRBV6-1
cdr3_aa: CASKLVSGVYNEQFF

v_call: TRBV10-2
cdr3_aa: CASKLENQETQYF

v_call: TRBV2
cdr3_aa: CASSEVEGTEAFF

v_call: TRBV7-6
cdr3_aa: CASSQLPSSSTDTQYF

v_call: TRBV6-1
cdr3_aa: CASNPDRASYEQYF

v_call: TRBV5-6
cdr3_aa: CASSFRRGTETQYF

v_call: TRBV10-3
cdr3_aa: CAISPDSDQPQHF